Reported below is one TCR beta chain. Its cognate antigen is unknown. The record originates from a study of CD8 T cells in ankylosing spondylitis. Findings and limits, study-wide: Prior work had noted some motif variants in reactive arthritis blood and synovial fluid. Clones tied to disease were said to be significantly enriched in matched ankylosing spondylitis synovial fluid. For ankylosing spondylitis blood, a TCR beta motif of seven to nine highly homologous variants appeared characteristic.

It was by quantitative 5'-RACE with molecular barcodes that TCR beta libraries were made. From the 5' RACE reads, TCRdb called clonotypes with MiXCR, one entry per CDR3 protein. In the table there are 200,000 to 250,000 distinct CDR3 sequences, roughly a tenth of which are singletons. Sequenced: blood, either unsorted or a sorted T cell fraction (not recorded which). The receptor's source is a male donor with ankylosing spondylitis or in good health (not recorded which).

This chain's CDR3 is CSVRQPNTEAFF. CDR3 bases: TGCAGCGTTCGTCAGCCGAACACTGAAGCTTTCTTT. The V gene is TRBV29-1, the J gene TRBJ1-1, with D unclear. Trimming took off 5 bases at V and 1 base at J, with 8 bases between the two ends. The CDR3 length is 12 residues. Germline CDR1 is SQVTM and CDR2 is ANQGSEA.